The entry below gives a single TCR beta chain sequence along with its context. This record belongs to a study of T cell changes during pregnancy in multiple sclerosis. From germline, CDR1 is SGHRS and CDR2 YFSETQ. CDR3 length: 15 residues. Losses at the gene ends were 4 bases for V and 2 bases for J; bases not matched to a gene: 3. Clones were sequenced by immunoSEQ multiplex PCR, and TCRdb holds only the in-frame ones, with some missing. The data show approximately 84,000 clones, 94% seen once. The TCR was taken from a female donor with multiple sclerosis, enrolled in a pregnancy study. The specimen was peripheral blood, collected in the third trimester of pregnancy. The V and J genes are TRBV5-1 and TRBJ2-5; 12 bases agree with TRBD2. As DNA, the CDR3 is TGCGCCAGCAGCGCAGGACTAGCGGGGCAAGAGACCCAGTACTTC. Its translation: CASSAGLAGQETQYF.